The 16 T cell receptor beta chains below all came from one sample that was sequenced in a study of post-analysis software for immune sequencing data. Points from the study as a whole: Four or five TRBV segments, TRBV5-6, TRBV5-1 and TRBV20-1 among them, were found more frequent in patients than controls.

Prepared libraries of TCR beta cDNA carried unique molecular identifiers. Each CDR3 protein gets one entry after TCRdb re-called the PCR reads with MiXCR. This table holds hundreds of thousands of distinct CDR3 sequences, about 60% found once. These TCRs' antigens remain unknown. Sequencing was performed on blood. The receptors shown here come from a girl aged 2-10 years with multiple sclerosis.

V is TRBV12-3 or TRBV12-4 and J is TRBJ2-1; unclear D gene. V was cut by 7 bases and J by 4 bases, with 14 bases left in between. This CDR3 has 14 residues. CDR3: CASTPPELYNEQFF. The CDR3 coding sequence is TGTGCCAGCACTCCCCCCGAGTTATACAATGAGCAGTTCTTC.

This chain joins TRBV12-3 or TRBV12-4 and TRBJ2-1; TRBD2 aligns across 15 bases. This CDR3 has 21 residues. The V gene end was trimmed by 6 bases and the J gene end by 0 bases; junction bases not matched to a gene: 15. The chain's CDR3 is CASRGIGTSGGPILSYNEQFF. The DNA of the CDR3 is TGTGCCAGCAGGGGAATCGGGACTAGCGGGGGGCCCATTCTCTCCTACAATGAGCAGTTCTTC.

The CDR3 nucleotides are TGTGCCAGCAGTGACGGAAGAGCCAAAAACATTCAGTACTTC. It encodes CASSDGRAKNIQYF. The gene calls are TRBV2 and TRBJ2-4; D remains ambiguous. CDR3 length equals 14 residues. Germline CDR1 SNHLY, CDR2 FYNNEI. V was cut by 3 bases and J by 0 bases, with 6 bases left in between.

This chain uses TRBV7-2 with TRBJ1-1, with 8 bases that match TRBD1. The CDR3 runs 15 residues. CDR1 SGHTA and CDR2 FQGNSA come from the germline V gene. Trimming cost V 2 bases and J 9 bases; bases outside gene matches: 11. The CDR3 coding sequence is TGTGCCAGCAGCTTAAAAGCGACAGGGGTTCAGAAAGCTTTCTTT. It encodes CASSLKATGVQKAFF.

The rearrangement links TRBV20-1 to TRBJ2-3; D unresolved. Germline V gene sequence: CDR1 DFQATT, CDR2 SNEGSKA (reference sequence). The CDR3 runs 12 residues. With 6 bases removed from V and 1 base from J, the gap between germline ends came to 8 bases. The CDR3, as DNA: TGCAGTGCAATGCAGGGCACAGATACGCAGTATTTT. Its translation is CSAMQGTDTQYF.

This clonotype was found once. V usage is TRBV9 and J usage is TRBJ2-3; D uncertain. This CDR3 contains 12 residues. The V end was cut by 7 bases, the J end by 6 bases, with 12 bases between. The V gene's germline CDR1 is SGDLS and CDR2 YYNGEE. This CDR3 is CASRLTPDTQYF. CDR3 DNA: TGTGCCAGCCGACTGACCCCGGATACGCAGTATTTT. Full variable domain (outside the CDR3, taken from reference TRBV9 and TRBJ2-3): DSGVTQTPKHLITATGQRVTLRCSPRSGDLSVYWYQQSLDQGLQFLIQYYNGEERAKGNILERFSAQQFPDLHSELNLSSLELGDSALYFCASRLTPDTQYFGPGTRLTVL.

The chain has TRBV6-5 and TRBJ2-1, with 11 bases matching TRBD2. Trimming at V came to 2 bases and at J to 1 base, leaving 4 bases not matched to a gene. Germline CDR1 MNHEY, CDR2 SVGAGI. CDR3 size: 17 residues. This CDR3 reads CASSYRGLAESYNEQFF. Written as DNA, the CDR3 is TGTGCCAGCAGTTACCGGGGACTAGCGGAATCCTACAATGAGCAGTTCTTC.

The V call is TRBV19, the J call TRBJ2-7; no definite D call. Per germline, CDR1 LNHDA and CDR2 SQIVND (reference sequence). The CDR3 length is 14 residues. Trimming cost V 4 bases and J 7 bases, with 17 bases left between them. The CDR3 is CASSKELTVGEQYF. DNA of the CDR3: TGTGCCAGTAGTAAGGAACTCACCGTTGGAGAGCAGTACTTC.

The V and J genes are TRBV20-1 and TRBJ2-1, with 7 bases lining up with TRBD2. CDR3 length equals 15 residues. The V and J ends lost 4 bases and 0 bases, in that order; junction bases with no gene match: 6. CDR1 and CDR2 from the germline V gene are DFQATT and SNEGSKA (reference sequence). In DNA form, the CDR3 reads TGCAGTGCTAAAAGACTAGCTAACTCCTACAATGAGCAGTTCTTC. The encoded protein is CSAKRLANSYNEQFF.

Note on this clonotype: Germline and junction disagree at one end, which may indicate a read error. This sequence joins TRBV20-1 and TRBJ2-7; the match to TRBD1 covers 7 bases. The germline V gene encodes CDR1 DFQATT and CDR2 SNEGSKA (reference sequence). The CDR3 is 12 residues long. The CDR3 region is CRARWDSYEQYF. The DNA for the CDR3 is TGCAGGGCTAGATGGGACAGCTACGAGCAGTACTTC.

This sequence joins TRBV9 and TRBJ1-1; D unresolved. CDR1 and CDR2 from the germline V gene are SGDLS and YYNGEE. The CDR3 is 15 amino acids. The V and J ends lost 0 bases and 0 bases respectively, with 9 bases between them. CDR3 loop: CASSVEAALNTEAFF. CDR3 sequence (DNA): TGTGCCAGCAGCGTAGAGGCGGCATTGAACACTGAAGCTTTCTTT.

This clonotype was observed once. The CDR3 bases are TGTGCCAGCAGCTTAGGTTCCCTAGGGAGGGGAGATACGCAGTATTTT. Translating gives CASSLGSLGRGDTQYF. This chain connects TRBV7-2 to TRBJ2-3; 7 bases are a match to TRBD2. The length of the CDR3 is 16 residues. Trimming cost V 1 base and J 5 bases; bases outside gene matches: 9. CDR1 is SGHTA and CDR2 is FQGNSA in the germline V gene.

This clonotype was counted many times. The chain links TRBV7-8 to TRBJ2-7; 8 bases align to TRBD1. Trimming at V came to 3 bases and at J to 3 bases, leaving 4 bases not matched to a gene. This CDR3 comprises 14 residues. Per germline, CDR1 SGHVS and CDR2 FQNEAQ. CDR3 coding DNA: TGTGCCAGCAGCTTGACAGGGGCCGTCTACGAGCAGTACTTC. It yields the protein CASSLTGAVYEQYF.

The V gene is TRBV27, the J gene TRBJ2-4, with TRBD2 matching 13 bases. The J call could be wrong; TRBJ2-7 is a better fit for the DNA end. The CDR3 covers 16 residues. The V gene's germline CDR1 is MNHEY and CDR2 SMNVEV (reference sequence). The chain's CDR3 is CASSPGTSGAKYEQYF. CDR3 in DNA: TGTGCCAGCAGTCCGGGGACTAGCGGGGCAAAATACGAGCAGTACTTC.

The V gene is TRBV5-1, the J gene TRBJ2-7, with 7 bases identical to TRBD1. Germline CDR1 and CDR2: SGHRS and YFSETQ. The CDR3 has 15 residues. With 4 bases clipped from V and 3 bases from J, the junction kept 10 bases outside the gene matches. This CDR3 reads CASSPGQVNYYEQYF. The CDR3 nucleotides read TGCGCCAGCAGCCCTGGACAGGTCAACTACTACGAGCAGTACTTC.

The J gene is TRBJ2-3, the V gene TRBV18, with D tentatively TRBD1 or TRBD2 (5 bases each). Germline CDR1 is KGHSH and CDR2 is LQKENI. The CDR3 is 13 amino acids. The V gene lost 5 bases and the J gene lost 4 bases, with 10 bases spanning the gap. The CDR3 region has the DNA TGTGCCAGCTCATCCAGGGACCCAGATACGCAGTATTTT. Protein: CASSSRDPDTQYF.